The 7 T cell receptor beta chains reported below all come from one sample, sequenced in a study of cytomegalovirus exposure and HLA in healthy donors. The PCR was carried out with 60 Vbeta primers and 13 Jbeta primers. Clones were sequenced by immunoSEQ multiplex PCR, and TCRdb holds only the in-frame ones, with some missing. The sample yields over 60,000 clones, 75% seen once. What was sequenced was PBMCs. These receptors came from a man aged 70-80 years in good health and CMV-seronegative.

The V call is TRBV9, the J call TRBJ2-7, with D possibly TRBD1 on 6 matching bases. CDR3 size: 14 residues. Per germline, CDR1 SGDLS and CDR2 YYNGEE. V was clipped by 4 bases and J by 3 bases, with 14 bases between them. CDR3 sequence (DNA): TGTGCCAGCAGCCCCCAGGGGAAATACTACGAGCAGTACTTC. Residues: CASSPQGKYYEQYF.

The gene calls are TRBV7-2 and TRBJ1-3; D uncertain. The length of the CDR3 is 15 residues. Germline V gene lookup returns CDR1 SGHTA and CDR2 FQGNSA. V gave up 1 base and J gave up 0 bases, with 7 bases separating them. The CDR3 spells CASSLDTSSGNTIYF. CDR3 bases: TGTGCCAGCAGCTTAGATACCAGCTCTGGAAACACCATATATTTT. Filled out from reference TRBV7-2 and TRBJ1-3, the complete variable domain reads GAGVSQSPSNKVTEKGKDVELRCDPISGHTALYWYRQSLGQGLEFLIYFQGNSAPDKSGLPSDRFSAERTGGSVSTLTIQRTQQEDSAVYLCASSLDTSSGNTIYFGEGSWLTVV.

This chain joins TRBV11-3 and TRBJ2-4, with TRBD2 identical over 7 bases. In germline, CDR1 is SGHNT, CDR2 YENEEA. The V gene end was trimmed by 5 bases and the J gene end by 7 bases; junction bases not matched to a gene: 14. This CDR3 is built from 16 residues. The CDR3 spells CASSEAGQGGKNIQYF. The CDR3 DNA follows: TGTGCCAGCAGCGAGGCGGGGCAGGGAGGGAAGAACATTCAGTACTTC.

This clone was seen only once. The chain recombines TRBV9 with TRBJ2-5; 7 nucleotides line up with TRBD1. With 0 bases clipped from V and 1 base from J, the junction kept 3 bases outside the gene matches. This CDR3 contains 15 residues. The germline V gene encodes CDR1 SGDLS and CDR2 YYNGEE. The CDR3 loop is CASSVGGTAQETQYF. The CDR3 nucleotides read TGTGCCAGCAGCGTAGGTGGGACAGCCCAAGAGACCCAGTACTTC.

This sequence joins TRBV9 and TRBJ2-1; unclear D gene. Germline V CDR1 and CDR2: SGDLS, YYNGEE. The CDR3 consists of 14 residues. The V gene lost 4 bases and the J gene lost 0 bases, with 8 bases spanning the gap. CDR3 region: CASSSRGSYNEQFF. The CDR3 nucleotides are TGTGCCAGCAGCTCGCGCGGCTCCTACAATGAGCAGTTCTTC.

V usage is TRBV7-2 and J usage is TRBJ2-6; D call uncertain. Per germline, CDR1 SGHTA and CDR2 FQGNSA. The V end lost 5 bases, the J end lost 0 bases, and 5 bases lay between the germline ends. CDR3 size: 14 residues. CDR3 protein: CASSVSSGANVLTF. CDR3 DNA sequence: TGTGCCAGCAGCGTCAGCTCTGGGGCCAACGTCCTGACTTTC.

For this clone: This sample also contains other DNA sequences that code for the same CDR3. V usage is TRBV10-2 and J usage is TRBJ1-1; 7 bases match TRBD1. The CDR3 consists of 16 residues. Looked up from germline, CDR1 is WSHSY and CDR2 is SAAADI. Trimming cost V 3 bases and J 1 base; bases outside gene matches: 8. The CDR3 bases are TGCGCCAGCAGTGACCCAGCCACAGGGGCGAACACTGAAGCTTTCTTT. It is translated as CASSDPATGANTEAFF.